The TCR beta chain described here comes from a study of cytomegalovirus exposure and HLA in healthy donors. Study-level findings and limits: The study put 160 or so TCR beta chains on its list as cytomegalovirus-associated.

Points on this clone: Its antigen is undetermined.

PCR used 60 Vbeta primers and 13 Jbeta primers. Sequenced by immunoSEQ multiplex PCR; TCRdb stores in-frame clones only, minus some. The repertoire has just under 250,000 clones, about four fifths of them found once; the top ten carry around 5.7%. Unrecorded immune exposures were likely, despite nominal health at sampling. This CDR3 comprises 16 residues. Germline-derived CDR1 and CDR2 are MNHEY and SMNVEV (reference sequence). V was clipped by 2 bases and J by 3 bases; unmatched bases: 5. This chain links TRBV27 with TRBJ1-3; 9 nucleotides agree with TRBD1. The receptor's source is a woman between 40 and 55 years old in good health and CMV-seropositive. Sequencing used PBMCs. CDR3 nucleotides: TGTGCCAGCAGTTTAGGGACAGGGACTATTGGAAACACCATATATTTT. It translates to CASSLGTGTIGNTIYF.